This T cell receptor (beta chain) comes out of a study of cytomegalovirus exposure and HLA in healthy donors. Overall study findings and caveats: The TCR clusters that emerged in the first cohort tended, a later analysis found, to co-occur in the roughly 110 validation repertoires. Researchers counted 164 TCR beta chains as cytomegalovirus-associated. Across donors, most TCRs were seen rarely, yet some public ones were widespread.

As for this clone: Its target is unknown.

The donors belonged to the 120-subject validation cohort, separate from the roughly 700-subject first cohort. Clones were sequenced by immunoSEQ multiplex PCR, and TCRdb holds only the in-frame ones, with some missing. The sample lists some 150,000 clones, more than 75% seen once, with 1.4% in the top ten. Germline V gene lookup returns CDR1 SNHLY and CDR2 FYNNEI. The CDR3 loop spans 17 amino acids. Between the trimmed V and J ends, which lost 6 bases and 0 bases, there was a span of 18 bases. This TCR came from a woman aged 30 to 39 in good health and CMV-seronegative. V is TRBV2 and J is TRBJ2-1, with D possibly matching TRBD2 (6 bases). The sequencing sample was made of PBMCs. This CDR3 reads CASSRGAVPSSYNEQFF. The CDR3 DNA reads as TGTGCCAGCAGCCGCGGGGCAGTCCCGAGCTCCTACAATGAGCAGTTCTTC.